These T cell receptor beta chains were read from a single sample in a study of blood T cells in healthy people across ages. Each CDR3 protein gets one entry after TCRdb re-called the 5' RACE reads with MiXCR. The sample includes just over 800,000 distinct CDR3 sequences, less than 80% of them seen just once. Input material: blood. The receptors originated from a man aged 25 to 45 in good health. The CDR3 runs from the conserved cysteine through the conserved F or W. The D gene is left open where the match is weak. Not every row has a clone size; where given, it reads once, few, many or a size class.

.	TRBV9	few	TRBJ2-1	CASSVSAGPSYNEQFF	TGTGCCAGCAGCGTATCTGCTGGACCTTCTTACAATGAGCAGTTCTTC
.	TRBV20-1	.	TRBJ2-7	CSARDLGTSYEQYF	TGCAGTGCTAGAGATCTGGGGACCTCCTACGAGCAGTACTTC
.	TRBV3-1	few	TRBJ1-6	CASSQTRSSPLHF	TGTGCCAGCAGCCAAACAAGATCCTCACCCCTCCACTTT
TRBD2	TRBV11-2	.	TRBJ2-1	CASSFFQGGGVSEQFF	TGTGCCAGCAGCTTCTTCCAGGGCGGGGGGGTGAGTGAGCAGTTCTTC
.	TRBV20-1	.	TRBJ2-3	CSAALAFTDTQYF	TGCAGTGCCGCCCTAGCGTTCACAGATACGCAGTATTTT
.	TRBV6-2/TRBV6-3	.	TRBJ1-4	CASSYPDRGTNEKLFF	TGTGCCAGCAGTTACCCCGACCGAGGAACTAATGAAAAACTGTTTTTT
.	TRBV27	few	TRBJ2-7	CASSTMSAGSFYEQYF	TGTGCCAGCAGTACGATGTCTGCGGGGTCCTTCTACGAGCAGTACTTC
TRBD1	TRBV28	.	TRBJ2-6	CASSPQGAGTNVLTF	TGTGCCAGCAGCCCACAGGGGGCTGGGACCAACGTCCTGACTTTC
.	TRBV2	few	TRBJ1-2	CASSDGGGYGYTF	TGTGCCAGCAGTGATGGCGGGGGCTATGGCTACACCTTC
.	TRBV4-3	.	TRBJ2-6	CASSQEWSSGANVLTF	TGCGCCAGCAGCCAAGAGTGGAGCTCTGGGGCCAACGTCCTGACTTTC
TRBD1	TRBV20-1	.	TRBJ2-1	CSARDIKDRDAEQFF	TGCAGTGCTAGAGATATAAAGGACAGGGACGCAGAGCAGTTCTTC
TRBD1	TRBV20-1	.	TRBJ1-4	CSARATGGAGEKLFF	TGCAGTGCTAGAGCTACAGGGGGCGCCGGTGAAAAACTGTTTTTT
TRBD2	TRBV6-5	.	TRBJ2-1	CASSFGLAGPGEQFF	TGTGCCAGCAGTTTCGGACTAGCGGGACCAGGAGAGCAGTTCTTC
TRBD2	TRBV7-6	.	TRBJ2-3	CASSLVGGGSPDTQYF	TGTGCCAGCAGCTTAGTGGGCGGGGGTTCTCCAGATACGCAGTATTTT
TRBD1	TRBV20-1	.	TRBJ2-5	CSAARTGAETQYF	TGCAGTGCCGCCAGGACAGGGGCAGAGACCCAGTACTTC
TRBD2	TRBV4-3	many	TRBJ2-1	CASSQDSWTSGRNNEQFF	TGCGCCAGCAGCCAAGATAGCTGGACTAGCGGGAGAAACAATGAGCAGTTCTTC
TRBD1	TRBV14	few	TRBJ2-7	CASSQARDRVNEQYF	TGTGCCAGCAGCCAAGCCCGGGACAGGGTCAACGAGCAGTACTTC
.	TRBV7-2	.	TRBJ1-2	CASSFRQDYGYTF	TGTGCCAGCAGCTTCAGGCAGGACTATGGCTACACCTTC
.	TRBV7-9	once	TRBJ1-4	CASSLEGFREKLFF	TGTGCCAGCAGCTTAGAAGGGTTTCGTGAAAAACTGTTTTTT
.	TRBV5-1	.	TRBJ1-2	CASSIQGTGTNYGYTF	TGCGCCAGCAGCATCCAGGGAACGGGAACTAACTATGGCTACACCTTC
.	TRBV28	few	TRBJ1-5	CASSISNQPQHF	TGTGCCAGTAGTATCAGCAATCAGCCCCAGCATTTT
TRBD1	TRBV4-3	.	TRBJ2-3	CASSQLPGQVSSTDTQYF	TGCGCCAGCAGCCAGCTACCGGGACAGGTCTCTAGCACAGATACGCAGTATTTT
.	TRBV13	few	TRBJ2-3	CASSSTRSSLTDTQYF	TGTGCCAGCAGCTCCACCCGTTCGTCCCTCACAGATACGCAGTATTTT
TRBD2	TRBV20-1	once	TRBJ2-3	CSLLAGERNTQYF	TGCAGCTTGCTAGCGGGGGAGAGGAATACGCAGTATTTT
TRBD2	TRBV20-1	few	TRBJ2-7	CSASGGSSYEQYF	TGCAGTGCTAGCGGGGGGAGCTCCTACGAGCAGTACTTC
TRBD2	TRBV4-2	.	TRBJ2-3	CASSQDSLAGGEMSTDTQYF	TGTGCCAGCAGCCAAGATTCACTAGCGGGGGGCGAAATGAGCACAGATACGCAGTATTTT
TRBD2	TRBV18	.	TRBJ2-5	CATAVLAGEETQYF	TGTGCCACCGCAGTTCTAGCGGGGGAAGAGACCCAGTACTTC
TRBD1	TRBV29-1	.	TRBJ2-5	CSVATGPQETQYF	TGCAGCGTAGCGACAGGGCCCCAAGAGACCCAGTACTTC
.	TRBV24-1	.	TRBJ1-2	CATSDRSRDNYGYTF	TGTGCCACCAGTGACCGCAGCAGGGATAACTATGGCTACACCTTC
.	TRBV5-5	.	TRBJ1-6	CASSWGTVSYNSPLHF	TGTGCCAGCAGCTGGGGCACCGTCTCCTATAATTCACCCCTCCACTTT
.	TRBV7-9	.	TRBJ2-1	CASKPGDLSYNEQFF	TGTGCCTCGAAACCGGGGGACTTGTCCTACAATGAGCAGTTCTTC